The 15 T cell receptor beta chains below come from one sample, sequenced in a study of blood T cell repertoires in COVID-19. The table came from immunoSEQ multiplex PCR; TCRdb's copy has only in-frame clones and leaves some out. The repertoire has tens of thousands of clones, around 87% of them found once; the top ten carry around a sixth. Sequencing used peripheral blood. The receptor source for this set is a human donor in a cohort sampled during active COVID-19.

The chain's CDR3 is CASSRRTSGTDEQYF. For the CDR3, the DNA is TGTGCCAGCAGCCGTCGGACTAGCGGGACCGACGAGCAGTACTTC. This chain uses TRBV4-2 with TRBJ2-7, with 12 bases identical to TRBD2. The trim removed 4 bases at V and 5 bases at J, leaving 6 bases unmatched. CDR1 is LGHNA and CDR2 is YNFKEQ in the germline V gene. This CDR3 has 15 amino acids.

The chain combines TRBV5-5 with TRBJ1-4; D is unresolved. V was trimmed by 2 bases and J by 0 bases, leaving 8 bases between them. This CDR3 comprises 15 residues. Germline V gives CDR1 SGHKS, CDR2 YYEKEE (reference sequence). The CDR3 spells CASSLRVATNEKLFF. In DNA form, the CDR3 reads TGTGCCAGCAGCTTACGGGTTGCAACTAATGAAAAACTGTTTTTT.

The chain joins TRBV3-1 (or the pseudogene TRBV3-2) to TRBJ2-7; perhaps TRBD2 as D (5 bases). CDR1 is LGHDT, CDR2 YNNKEL, per germline (reference sequence). CDR3 length: 16 amino acids. V shed 2 bases and J shed 0 bases, with 14 bases lying between them. CDR3 in amino acids: CASSQIFGLSSYEQYF. DNA for the CDR3: TGTGCCAGCAGCCAAATTTTCGGACTGAGCTCCTACGAGCAGTACTTC.

The chain recombines TRBV27 with TRBJ1-2, with a tentative D call TRBD1 (5 bases). The ends were cut back, 8 bases at V and 7 bases at J, with 23 bases in the middle. CDR3 length equals 15 residues. Germline CDR1 and CDR2: MNHEY and SMNVEV (reference sequence). The CDR3 spells CASSATGHPKIGYTF. For the CDR3, the DNA is TGTGCCAGCTCCGCCACTGGACACCCGAAAATTGGCTACACCTTC.

The J gene is TRBJ2-7, the V gene TRBV7-7; TRBD2 might be the D (5 bases). The V end lost 3 bases, the J end lost 0 bases, and 12 bases lay between the germline ends. CDR1 and CDR2 (germline): SSHAT, FNYEAQ (reference sequence). CDR3 length: 15 amino acids. The CDR3 is CASSLGVGSSYEQYF. The CDR3, as DNA: TGTGCCAGCAGCTTGGGAGTAGGTTCCTCCTACGAGCAGTACTTC.

This chain connects TRBV7-9 to TRBJ2-2; D may be TRBD2 (5 bases). The CDR3 spans 15 residues. CDR1 and CDR2 (germline): SEHNR, FQNEAQ (reference sequence). The V end was cut by 5 bases, the J end by 0 bases, with 10 bases between. The CDR3: CASSPGSTNTGELFF. CDR3 in DNA: TGTGCCAGCAGCCCGGGATCAACGAACACCGGGGAGCTGTTTTTT.

This chain joins TRBV9 and TRBJ2-7; a weak D match, TRBD1 (6 bases). Per germline, CDR1 SGDLS and CDR2 YYNGEE. Trimming removed 3 bases from V and 3 bases from J, with 13 bases in between. CDR3 length: 14 amino acids. CDR3 residues: CASSAPGDGYEQYF. CDR3 DNA: TGTGCCAGCAGCGCACCAGGGGACGGCTACGAGCAGTACTTC.

This rearrangement joins TRBV21-1 to TRBJ2-2; TRBD2 reflects the table's D call only, with no check against the DNA. TRBV21-1 is termed a pseudogene. The CDR3 consists of 19 residues. CDR3 protein: CASEMWGLAGGPNTGELFF. CDR3 in DNA: TGTGCCAGCGAAATGTGGGGGCTAGCGGGGGGCCCGAACACCGGGGAGCTGTTTTTT.

V gene TRBV5-1 combines with J gene TRBJ2-1; 12 nucleotides match TRBD1. This CDR3 is built from 17 residues. Trimming removed 2 bases from V and 8 bases from J; junction bases left unmatched: 11. Germline CDR1 reads SGHRS; CDR2 reads YFSETQ. The CDR3 loop reads CASSFGTGGPLSDEQFF. CDR3 DNA: TGCGCCAGCAGCTTTGGGACAGGGGGCCCCCTAAGCGATGAGCAGTTCTTC.

V usage is TRBV27 and J usage is TRBJ1-1; TRBD1 agrees at 8 bases. This CDR3 region has 14 residues. Looked up from germline, CDR1 is MNHEY and CDR2 is SMNVEV (reference sequence). V lost 7 bases and J lost 6; bases outside the gene matches: 10. DNA for the CDR3: TGTGCCAGCAAGCTGTACAGGGGGACCCCTGAAGCTTTCTTT. This gives the protein CASKLYRGTPEAFF.

CDR3 bases: TGCAGTGCTAGGGAGGTACCTGAAGCTTTCTTT. This encodes CSAREVPEAFF. This chain uses TRBV20-1 with TRBJ1-1, with D unresolved. With 3 bases removed from V and 6 bases from J, the gap between germline ends came to 8 bases. The CDR3 is 11 residues long. CDR1 and CDR2 from the germline V gene are DFQATT and SNEGSKA (reference sequence).

Written as DNA, the CDR3 is TGTGCTCCTTGGACAGGGGGCACGAGCTCCTACAATGAGCAGTTCTTC. This translates into CAPWTGGTSSYNEQFF. V usage is TRBV19 and J usage is TRBJ2-1, with 11 bases lining up with TRBD1. Germline V gives CDR1 LNHDA, CDR2 SQIVND (reference sequence). CDR3 length: 16 amino acids.

This clone was detected a few times. The J gene is TRBJ1-1, the V gene TRBV3-1 (or the pseudogene TRBV3-2), with 11 bases fitting TRBD1. Trimming took 1 base from V and 4 from J; bases not matched to a gene: 5. The CDR3 sequence is 16 residues long. The germline CDR1 and CDR2 sequences are LGHDT and YNNKEL (reference sequence). The CDR3 sequence: CASSQVSGTGGTEAFF. The CDR3 DNA follows: TGTGCCAGCAGCCAAGTCTCCGGGACAGGGGGCACTGAAGCTTTCTTT.

The chain employs TRBV6-5 and TRBJ2-2, with 10 bases that match TRBD2. The CDR3 totals 14 residues. Germline trimming cut 9 bases from V and 5 bases from J; bases unmatched to any gene: 6. Germline-derived CDR1 and CDR2 are MNHEY and SVGAGI. CDR3 DNA sequence: TGTGCCAGTGAACTAGCGGGACGTACCGGGGAGCTGTTTTTT. It specifies CASELAGRTGELFF.

This chain joins TRBV28 and TRBJ1-5; weak D call: TRBD1 (6 bases). The CDR3 length is 13 residues. The germline CDR1 and CDR2 sequences are MDHEN and SYDVKM. Trimming took 3 bases from V and 5 from J, leaving 8 bases between them. CDR3 nucleotide sequence: TGTGCCAGCAGTTTTCAGGGGCATCAGCCCCAGCATTTT. It is translated as CASSFQGHQPQHF.